This record concerns one T cell receptor beta chain sequence. How the authors handled the data: From reference gene primer amplification, estimates of nucleated cell counts were derived. Sequencing used immunoSEQ multiplex PCR; TCRdb keeps in-frame clones, though not all of them. D and trimming come from the DNA, and the V and J calls and clone size come from that table. This table holds approximately 140,000 clones, more than 65% found once. This specimen belongs to a study of blood T cell repertoires in COVID-19. Overall study: COVID-19 samples, acute and convalescent, were from the United States, Italy and Spain.

Germline V lookup: CDR1 MNHEY, CDR2 SMNVEV (reference sequence). This CDR3 spans 16 amino acids. Trimming removed 6 bases from V and 4 bases from J; junction bases left unmatched: 8. The source is a man older than 75 with acute or convalescent COVID-19. The source material was peripheral blood. This sequence joins TRBV27 and TRBJ2-2; 10 bases match TRBD2. The CDR3 sequence: CASRVKRGGTTGELFF. The CDR3 bases are TGTGCCAGCAGAGTAAAGCGGGGGGGAACCACCGGGGAGCTGTTTTTT.